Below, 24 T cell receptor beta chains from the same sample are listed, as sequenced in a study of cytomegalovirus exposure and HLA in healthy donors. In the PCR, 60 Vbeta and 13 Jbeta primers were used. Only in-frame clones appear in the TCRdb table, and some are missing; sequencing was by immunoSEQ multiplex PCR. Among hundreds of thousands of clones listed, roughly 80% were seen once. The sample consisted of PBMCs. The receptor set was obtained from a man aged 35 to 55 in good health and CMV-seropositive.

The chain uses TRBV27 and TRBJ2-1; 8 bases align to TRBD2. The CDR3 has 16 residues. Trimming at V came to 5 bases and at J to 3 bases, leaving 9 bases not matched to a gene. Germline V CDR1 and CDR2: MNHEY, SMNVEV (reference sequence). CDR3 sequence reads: CASSPRGLAGYNEQFF. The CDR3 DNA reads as TGTGCCAGCAGTCCCCGCGGACTAGCTGGCTACAATGAGCAGTTCTTC.

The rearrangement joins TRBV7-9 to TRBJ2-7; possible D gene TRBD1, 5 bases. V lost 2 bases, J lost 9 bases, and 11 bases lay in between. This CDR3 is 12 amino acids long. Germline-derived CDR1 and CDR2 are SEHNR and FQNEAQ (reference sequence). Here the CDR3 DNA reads TGTGCCAGCAGCTTAATGGGCAGGGCGCAGTACTTC. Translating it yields CASSLMGRAQYF.

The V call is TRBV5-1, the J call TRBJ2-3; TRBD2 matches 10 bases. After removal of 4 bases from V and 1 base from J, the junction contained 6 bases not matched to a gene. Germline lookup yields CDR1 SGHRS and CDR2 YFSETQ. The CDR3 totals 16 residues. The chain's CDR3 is CASSILAGGRTDTQYF. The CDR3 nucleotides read TGCGCCAGCAGCATCTTAGCGGGAGGTCGCACAGATACGCAGTATTTT.

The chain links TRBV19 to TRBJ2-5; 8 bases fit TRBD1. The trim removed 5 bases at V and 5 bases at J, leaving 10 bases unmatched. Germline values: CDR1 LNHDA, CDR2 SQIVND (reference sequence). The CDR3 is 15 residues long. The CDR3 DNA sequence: TGTGCCAGTAGTTTCCAGGGGGCAAGGTCGGAGACCCAGTACTTC. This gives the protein CASSFQGARSETQYF. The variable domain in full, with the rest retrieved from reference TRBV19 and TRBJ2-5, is DGGITQSPKYLFRKEGQNVTLSCEQNLNHDAMYWYRQDPGQGLRLIYYSQIVNDFQKGDIAEGYSVSREKKESFPLTVTSAQKNPTAFYLCASSFQGARSETQYFGPGTRLLVL.

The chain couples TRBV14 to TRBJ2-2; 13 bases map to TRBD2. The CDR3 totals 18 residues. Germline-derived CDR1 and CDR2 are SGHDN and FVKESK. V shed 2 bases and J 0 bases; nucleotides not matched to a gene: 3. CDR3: CASSQPGLAGANTGELFF. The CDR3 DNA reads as TGTGCCAGCAGCCAACCAGGACTAGCGGGAGCGAACACCGGGGAGCTGTTTTTT.

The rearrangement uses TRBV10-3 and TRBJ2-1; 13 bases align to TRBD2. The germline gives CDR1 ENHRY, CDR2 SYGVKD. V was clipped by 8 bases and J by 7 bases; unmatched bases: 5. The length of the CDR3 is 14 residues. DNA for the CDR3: TGTGCCATCGGACTAGCGGGAGAGGGGAATGAGCAGTTCTTC. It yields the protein CAIGLAGEGNEQFF.

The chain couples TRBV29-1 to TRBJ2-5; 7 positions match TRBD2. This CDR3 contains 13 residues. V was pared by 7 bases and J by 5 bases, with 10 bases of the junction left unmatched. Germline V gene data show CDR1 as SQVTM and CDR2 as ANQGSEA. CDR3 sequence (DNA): TGCAGCGCTCGGGGAGGGGCCGGGGAGACCCAGTACTTC. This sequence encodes CSARGGAGETQYF.

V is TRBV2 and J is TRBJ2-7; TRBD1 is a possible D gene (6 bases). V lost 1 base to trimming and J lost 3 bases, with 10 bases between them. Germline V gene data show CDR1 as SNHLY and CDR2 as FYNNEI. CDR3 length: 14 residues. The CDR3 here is CASSEGGQLYEQYV. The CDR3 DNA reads TGTGCCAGCAGTGAAGGGGGACAACTCTACGAGCAGTACGTC.

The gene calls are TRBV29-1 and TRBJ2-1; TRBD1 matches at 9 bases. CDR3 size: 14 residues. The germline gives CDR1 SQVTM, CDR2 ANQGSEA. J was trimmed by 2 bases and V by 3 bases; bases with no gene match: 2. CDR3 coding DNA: TGCAGCGTTGACGGGACAGGGACCTACAATGAGCAGTTCTTC. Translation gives CSVDGTGTYNEQFF.

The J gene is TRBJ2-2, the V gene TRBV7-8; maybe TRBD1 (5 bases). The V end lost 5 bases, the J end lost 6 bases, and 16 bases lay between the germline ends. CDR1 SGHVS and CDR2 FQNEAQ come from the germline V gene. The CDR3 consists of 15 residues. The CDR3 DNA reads TGTGCCAGCAGCCCATTGGGGCAGGGCCCCGGGGAGCTGTTTTTT. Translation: CASSPLGQGPGELFF. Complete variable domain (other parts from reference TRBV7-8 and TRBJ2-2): GAGVSQSPRYKVAKRGQDVALRCDPISGHVSLFWYQQALGQGPEFLTYFQNEAQLDKSGLPSDRFFAERPEGSVSTLKIQRTQQEDSAVYLCASSPLGQGPGELFFGEGSRLTVL.

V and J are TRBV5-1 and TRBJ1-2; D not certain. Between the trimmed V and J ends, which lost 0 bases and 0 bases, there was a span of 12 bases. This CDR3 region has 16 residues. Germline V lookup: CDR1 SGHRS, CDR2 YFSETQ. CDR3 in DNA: TGCGCCAGCAGCTTGGGACCCCCGCGGGCTAACTATGGCTACACCTTC. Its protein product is CASSLGPPRANYGYTF.

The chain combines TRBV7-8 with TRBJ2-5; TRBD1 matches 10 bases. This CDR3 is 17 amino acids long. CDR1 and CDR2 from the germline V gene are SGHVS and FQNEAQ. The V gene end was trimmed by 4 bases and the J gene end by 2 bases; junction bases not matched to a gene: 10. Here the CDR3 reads CASSSGQGKQRQETQYF. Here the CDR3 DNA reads TGTGCCAGCAGCTCGGGACAGGGGAAACAACGACAAGAGACCCAGTACTTC.

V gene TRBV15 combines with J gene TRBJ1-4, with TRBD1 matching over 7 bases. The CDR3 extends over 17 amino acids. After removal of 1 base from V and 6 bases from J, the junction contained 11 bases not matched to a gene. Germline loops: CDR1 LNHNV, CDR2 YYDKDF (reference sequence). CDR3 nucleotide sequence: TGTGCCACCAGCAGAGGGGTTCACGACAGGGTACATGAAAAACTGTTTTTT. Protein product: CATSRGVHDRVHEKLFF.

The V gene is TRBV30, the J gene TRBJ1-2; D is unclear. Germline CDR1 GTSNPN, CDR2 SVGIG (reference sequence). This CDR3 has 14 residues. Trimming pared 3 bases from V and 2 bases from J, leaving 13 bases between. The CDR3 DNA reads TGTGCCTGGAGCGCAGCGGTATTCAACTATGGCTACACCTTC. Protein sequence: CAWSAAVFNYGYTF.

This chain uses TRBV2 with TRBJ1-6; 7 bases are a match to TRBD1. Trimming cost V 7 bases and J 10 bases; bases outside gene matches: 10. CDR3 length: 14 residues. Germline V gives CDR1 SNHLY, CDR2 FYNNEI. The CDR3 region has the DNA TGTGCCAGCATTCTAAACAGGGGTGGCTCACCCCTCCACTTT. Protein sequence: CASILNRGGSPLHF.

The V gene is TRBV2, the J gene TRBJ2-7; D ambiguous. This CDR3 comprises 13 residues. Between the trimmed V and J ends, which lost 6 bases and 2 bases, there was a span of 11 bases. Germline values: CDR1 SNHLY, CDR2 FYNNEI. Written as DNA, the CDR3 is TGTGCCAGCAGGGTAGTTGTTGCCTACGAGCAGTACTTC. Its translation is CASRVVVAYEQYF.

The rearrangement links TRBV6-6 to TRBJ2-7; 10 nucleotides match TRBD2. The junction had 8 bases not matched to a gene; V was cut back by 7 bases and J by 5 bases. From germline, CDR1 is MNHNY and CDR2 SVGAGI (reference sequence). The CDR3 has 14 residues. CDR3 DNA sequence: TGTGCCAGCAAGTCTAGCGGGAGCTACCACGAGCAGTACGTC. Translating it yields CASKSSGSYHEQYV.

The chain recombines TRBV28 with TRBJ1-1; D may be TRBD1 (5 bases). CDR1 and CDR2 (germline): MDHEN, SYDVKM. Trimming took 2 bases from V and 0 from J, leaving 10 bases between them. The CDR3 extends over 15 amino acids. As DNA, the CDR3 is TGTGCCAGCAGTTTACCGACAGCCCTGAACACTGAAGCTTTCTTT. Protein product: CASSLPTALNTEAFF. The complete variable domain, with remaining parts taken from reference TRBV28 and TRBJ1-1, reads DVKVTQSSRYLVKRTGEKVFLECVQDMDHENMFWYRQDPGLGLRLIYFSYDVKMKEKGDIPEGYSVSREKKERFSLILESASTNQTSMYLCASSLPTALNTEAFFGQGTRLTVV.

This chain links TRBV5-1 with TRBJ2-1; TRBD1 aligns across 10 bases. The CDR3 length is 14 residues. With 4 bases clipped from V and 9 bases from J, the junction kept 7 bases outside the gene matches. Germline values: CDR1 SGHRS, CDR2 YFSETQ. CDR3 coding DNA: TGCGCCAGCAGCCCCCCGGGACAGGGGATTGAGCAGTTCTTC. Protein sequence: CASSPPGQGIEQFF.

CDR3 sequence: CASGLTGGNTIYF. For the CDR3, the DNA is TGTGCTAGTGGCTTAACAGGGGGAAACACCATATATTTT. The J gene is TRBJ1-3, the V gene TRBV12-5, with D perhaps matching TRBD1 (6 bases). Trimming removed 6 bases at V and 4 bases at J, with 10 bases between. The CDR3 has 13 residues. Germline V gives CDR1 LGHNT, CDR2 FRNRAP.

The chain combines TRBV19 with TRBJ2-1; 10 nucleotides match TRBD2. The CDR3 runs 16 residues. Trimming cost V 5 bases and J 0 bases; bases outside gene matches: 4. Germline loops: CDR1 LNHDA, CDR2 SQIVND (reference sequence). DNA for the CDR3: TGTGCCAGTAGTTGGGTAGCGGGAGGCTCCTACAATGAGCAGTTCTTC. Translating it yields CASSWVAGGSYNEQFF.

The CDR3 nucleotides read TGTGCCAGCAGTTTGAAACTAGCGGGAGGCACAGATACGCAGTATTTT. Protein sequence: CASSLKLAGGTDTQYF. The chain is built from TRBV27 and TRBJ2-3; the match to TRBD2 covers 11 bases. Germline trimming cut 3 bases from V and 1 base from J; bases unmatched to any gene: 3. The CDR3 runs 16 residues. Germline CDR1 reads MNHEY; CDR2 reads SMNVEV (reference sequence).

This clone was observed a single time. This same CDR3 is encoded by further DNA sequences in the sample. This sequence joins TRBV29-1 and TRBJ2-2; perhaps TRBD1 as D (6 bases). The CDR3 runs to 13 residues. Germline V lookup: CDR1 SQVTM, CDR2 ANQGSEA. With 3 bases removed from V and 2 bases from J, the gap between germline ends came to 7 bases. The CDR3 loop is CSVDRGNTGELFF. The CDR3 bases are TGCAGCGTTGACAGGGGCAACACCGGGGAGCTGTTTTTT.

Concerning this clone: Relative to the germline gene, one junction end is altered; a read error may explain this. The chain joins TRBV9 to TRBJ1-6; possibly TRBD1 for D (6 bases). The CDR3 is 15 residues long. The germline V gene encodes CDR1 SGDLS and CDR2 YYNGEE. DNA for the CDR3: TGTGCCAGCAGCGGACGACAGGAAGATAATTCACCCCTTCACTTT. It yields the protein CASSGRQEDNSPLHF.